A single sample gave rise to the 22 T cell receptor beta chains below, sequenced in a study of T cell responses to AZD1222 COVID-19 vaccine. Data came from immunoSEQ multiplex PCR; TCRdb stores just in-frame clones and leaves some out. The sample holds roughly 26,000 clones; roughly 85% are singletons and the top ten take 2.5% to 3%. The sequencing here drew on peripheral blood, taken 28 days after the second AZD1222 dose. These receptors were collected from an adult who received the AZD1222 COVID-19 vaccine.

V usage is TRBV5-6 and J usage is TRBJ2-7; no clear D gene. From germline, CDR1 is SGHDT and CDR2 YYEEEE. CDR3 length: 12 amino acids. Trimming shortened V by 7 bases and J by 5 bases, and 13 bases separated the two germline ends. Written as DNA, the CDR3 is TGTGCCAGCTTAAACTATGGCCACGAGCAGTACTTC. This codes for CASLNYGHEQYF.

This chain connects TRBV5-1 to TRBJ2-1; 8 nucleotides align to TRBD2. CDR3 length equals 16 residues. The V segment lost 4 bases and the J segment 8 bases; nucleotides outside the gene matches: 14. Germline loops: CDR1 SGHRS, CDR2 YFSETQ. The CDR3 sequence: CASSLRGGGRNYEQFF. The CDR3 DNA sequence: TGCGCCAGCAGCCTGAGGGGCGGGGGGAGGAATTATGAGCAGTTCTTC.

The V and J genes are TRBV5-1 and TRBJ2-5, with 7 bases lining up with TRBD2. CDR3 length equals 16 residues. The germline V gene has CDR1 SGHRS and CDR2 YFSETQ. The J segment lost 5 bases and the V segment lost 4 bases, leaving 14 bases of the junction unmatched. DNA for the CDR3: TGCGCCAGCAGCCCCCGGACTAGTCGGGCGTGGGAGACCCAGTACTTC. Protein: CASSPRTSRAWETQYF.

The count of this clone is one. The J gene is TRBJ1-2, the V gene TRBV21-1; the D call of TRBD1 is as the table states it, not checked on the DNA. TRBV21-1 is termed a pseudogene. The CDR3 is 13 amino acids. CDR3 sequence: CATPGQGVYGYTF. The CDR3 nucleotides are TGTGCCACCCCGGGACAGGGGGTTTATGGCTACACCTTC.

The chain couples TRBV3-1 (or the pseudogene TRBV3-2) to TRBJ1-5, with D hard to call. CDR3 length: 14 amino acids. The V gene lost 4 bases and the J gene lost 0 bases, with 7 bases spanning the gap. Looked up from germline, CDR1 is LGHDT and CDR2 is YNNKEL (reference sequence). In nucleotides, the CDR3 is TGTGCCAGCAGCCCCCGCACTAGCAATCAGCCCCAGCATTTT. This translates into CASSPRTSNQPQHF.

CDR3 sequence (DNA): TGTGCCATCAGTGAGTCTGGCAGATTGGCAGATACGCAGTATTTT. Protein: CAISESGRLADTQYF. The gene calls are TRBV10-3 and TRBJ2-3; D is ambiguous. The CDR3 has 15 residues. V lost 0 bases and J 4 bases, leaving 11 bases between the germline ends. The germline CDR1 and CDR2 sequences are ENHRY and SYGVKD.

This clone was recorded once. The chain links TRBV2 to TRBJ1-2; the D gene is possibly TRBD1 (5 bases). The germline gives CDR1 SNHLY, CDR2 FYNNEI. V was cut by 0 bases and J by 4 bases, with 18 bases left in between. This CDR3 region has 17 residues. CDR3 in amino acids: CASSEAPSGLGSYGYTF. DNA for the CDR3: TGTGCCAGCAGTGAAGCCCCATCAGGGCTTGGGAGCTATGGCTACACCTTC.

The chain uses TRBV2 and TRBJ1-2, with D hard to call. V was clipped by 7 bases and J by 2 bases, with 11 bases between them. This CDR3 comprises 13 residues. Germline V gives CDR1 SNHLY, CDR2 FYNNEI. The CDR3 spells CASTPAVNYGYTF. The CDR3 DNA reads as TGTGCCAGCACTCCGGCGGTAAACTATGGCTACACCTTC.

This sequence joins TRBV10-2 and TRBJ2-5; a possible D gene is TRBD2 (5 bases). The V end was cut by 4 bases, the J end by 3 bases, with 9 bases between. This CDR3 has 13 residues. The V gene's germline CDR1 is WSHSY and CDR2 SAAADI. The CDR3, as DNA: TGCGCCAGCAGTGCCCAGAGGGAAGAGACCCAGTACTTC. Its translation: CASSAQREETQYF.

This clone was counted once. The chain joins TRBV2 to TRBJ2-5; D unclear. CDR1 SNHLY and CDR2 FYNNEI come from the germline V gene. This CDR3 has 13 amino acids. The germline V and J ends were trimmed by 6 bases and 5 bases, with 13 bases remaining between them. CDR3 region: CASSVNQRETQYF. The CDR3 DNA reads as TGTGCCAGCAGCGTGAATCAGAGGGAGACCCAGTACTTC. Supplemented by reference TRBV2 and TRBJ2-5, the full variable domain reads EPEVTQTPSHQVTQMGQEVILRCVPISNHLYFYWYRQILGQKVEFLVSFYNNEISEKSEIFDDQFSVERPDGSNFTLKIRSTKLEDSAMYFCASSVNQRETQYFGPGTRLLVL.

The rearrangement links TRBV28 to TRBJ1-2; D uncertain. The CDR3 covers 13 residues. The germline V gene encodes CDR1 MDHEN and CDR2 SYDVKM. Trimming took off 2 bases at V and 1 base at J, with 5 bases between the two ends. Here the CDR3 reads CASSLTGNYGYTF. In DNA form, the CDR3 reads TGTGCCAGCAGTTTAACGGGTAACTATGGCTACACCTTC.

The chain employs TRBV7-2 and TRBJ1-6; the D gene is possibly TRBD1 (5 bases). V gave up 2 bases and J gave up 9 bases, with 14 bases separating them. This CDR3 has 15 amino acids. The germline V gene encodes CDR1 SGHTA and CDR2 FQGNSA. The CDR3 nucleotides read TGTGCCAGCAGCTTAACTAAGGATAGGGGTTCACCCCTCCACTTT. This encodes CASSLTKDRGSPLHF.

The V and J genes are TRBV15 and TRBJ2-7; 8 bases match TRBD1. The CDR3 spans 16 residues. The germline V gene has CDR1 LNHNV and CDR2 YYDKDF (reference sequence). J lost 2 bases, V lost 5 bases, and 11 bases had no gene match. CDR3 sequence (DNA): TGTGCCACCAGCGGATTAACCGGGACAGGAGCCTACGAGCAGTACTTC. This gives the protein CATSGLTGTGAYEQYF.

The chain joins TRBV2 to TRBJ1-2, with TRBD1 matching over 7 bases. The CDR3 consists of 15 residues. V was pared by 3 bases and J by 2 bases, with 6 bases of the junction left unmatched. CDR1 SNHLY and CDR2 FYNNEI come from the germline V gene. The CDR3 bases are TGTGCCAGCAGTGATCCGACAGGGTCCAACTATGGCTACACCTTC. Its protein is CASSDPTGSNYGYTF.

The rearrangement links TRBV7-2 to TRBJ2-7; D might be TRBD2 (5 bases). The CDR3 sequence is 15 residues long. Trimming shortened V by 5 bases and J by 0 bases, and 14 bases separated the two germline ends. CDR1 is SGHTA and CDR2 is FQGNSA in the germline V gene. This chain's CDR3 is CASSPEGGSSYEQYF. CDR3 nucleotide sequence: TGTGCCAGCAGCCCAGAGGGCGGTAGCTCCTACGAGCAGTACTTC.

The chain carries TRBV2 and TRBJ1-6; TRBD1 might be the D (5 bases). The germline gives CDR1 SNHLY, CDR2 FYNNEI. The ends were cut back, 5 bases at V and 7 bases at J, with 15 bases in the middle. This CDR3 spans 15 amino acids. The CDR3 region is CASSLYEGLNSPLHF. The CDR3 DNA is TGTGCCAGCAGTCTCTACGAGGGACTCAATTCACCCCTCCACTTT.

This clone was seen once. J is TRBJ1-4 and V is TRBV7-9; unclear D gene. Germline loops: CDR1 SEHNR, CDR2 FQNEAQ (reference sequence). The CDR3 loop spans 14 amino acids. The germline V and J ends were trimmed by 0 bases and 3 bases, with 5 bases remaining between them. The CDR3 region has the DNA TGTGCCAGCAGCTTAGCGGTACCTAATGAAAAACTGTTTTTT. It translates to CASSLAVPNEKLFF. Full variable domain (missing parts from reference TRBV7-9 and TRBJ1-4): DTGVSQNPRHKITKRGQNVTFRCDPISEHNRLYWYRQTLGQGPEFLTYFQNEAQLEKSRLLSDRFSAERPKGSFSTLEIQRTEQGDSAMYLCASSLAVPNEKLFFGSGTQLSVL.

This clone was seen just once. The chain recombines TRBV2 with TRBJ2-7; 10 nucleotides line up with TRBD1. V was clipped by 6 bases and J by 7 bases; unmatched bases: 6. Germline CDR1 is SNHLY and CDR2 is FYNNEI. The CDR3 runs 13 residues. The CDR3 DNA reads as TGTGCCAGCAGGAGACAGGGGGCGGGAGAGCAGTACTTC. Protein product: CASRRQGAGEQYF.

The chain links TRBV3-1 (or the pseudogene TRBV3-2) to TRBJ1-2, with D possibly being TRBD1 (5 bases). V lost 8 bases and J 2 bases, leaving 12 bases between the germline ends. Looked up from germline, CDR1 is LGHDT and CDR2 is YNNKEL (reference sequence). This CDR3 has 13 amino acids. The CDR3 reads CASGGEGNYGYTF. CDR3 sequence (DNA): TGTGCCAGCGGGGGGGAAGGAAACTATGGCTACACCTTC.

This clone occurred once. The CDR3 DNA reads as TGTGCCAGCATTCCCGACAGGGCACATATCTACGAGCAGTACTTC. This translates into CASIPDRAHIYEQYF. This rearrangement joins TRBV6-5 to TRBJ2-7, with 7 bases aligning to TRBD1. From germline, CDR1 is MNHEY and CDR2 SVGAGI. The CDR3 length is 15 residues. V shed 7 bases, J shed 3 bases, and the junction held 12 bases outside the gene matches.

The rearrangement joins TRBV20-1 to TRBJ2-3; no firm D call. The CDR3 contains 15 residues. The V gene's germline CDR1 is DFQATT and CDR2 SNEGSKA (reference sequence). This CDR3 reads CSVSRSSLSTDTQYF. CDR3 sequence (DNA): TGCAGCGTTAGTAGGTCGTCGTTAAGCACAGATACGCAGTATTTT.

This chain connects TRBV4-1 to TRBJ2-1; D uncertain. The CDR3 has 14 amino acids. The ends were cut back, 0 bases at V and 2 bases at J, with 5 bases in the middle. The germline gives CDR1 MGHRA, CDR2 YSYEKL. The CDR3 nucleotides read TGCGCCAGCAGCCAAGATGCGCCCTACAATGAGCAGTTCTTC. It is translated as CASSQDAPYNEQFF.